The 3 T cell receptor beta chains below were found in one sample sequenced in a study of regulatory T cells in long-lasting Graves disease. HTBI primers from iRepertoire and Arm-PCR of CDR3 regions yielded the TCR beta libraries. TCRdb recomputed calls from the multiplex PCR reads with MiXCR, one row per CDR3 protein. The table has around 400,000 distinct CDR3 sequences, about 14% seen once. The time point here: newly diagnosed GD, antithyroid drugs for less than 3 months. From RNA extracted from PBMCs, the TCR library was made. The sample consisted of peripheral blood mononuclear cells (PBMCs), taken at new diagnosis, from a patient treated with antithyroid drugs. Receptor source: a female donor with Graves disease.

This clonotype came up a few times. This chain uses TRBV6-1 with TRBJ2-5; perhaps TRBD2 as D (5 bases). V was clipped by 6 bases and J by 2 bases, with 16 bases between them. This CDR3 contains 15 residues. In germline, CDR1 is MNHNS, CDR2 SASEGT. CDR3 sequence reads: CASRPGTGIQETQYF. The CDR3 nucleotides are TGTGCCAGCAGACCCGGAACCGGGATACAAGAGACCCAGTACTTC.

This clonotype has a handful of counts. The chain combines TRBV29-1 with TRBJ2-1, with D unresolved. Germline CDR1 SQVTM, CDR2 ANQGSEA. V lost 6 bases, J lost 0 bases, and 9 bases lay in between. The CDR3 totals 13 residues. In DNA, the CDR3 is TGCAGCGTAAGGGAAAGCTCCTACAATGAGCAGTTCTTC. Its protein is CSVRESSYNEQFF.

This chain links TRBV19 with TRBJ1-2; D remains ambiguous. Trimming removed 3 bases from V and 0 bases from J, with 17 bases in between. Germline lookup yields CDR1 LNHDA and CDR2 SQIVND (reference sequence). The CDR3 runs 17 residues. The CDR3: CASSIGYRPTPNYGYTF. For the CDR3, the DNA is TGTGCCAGTAGTATCGGGTACCGACCGACCCCTAACTATGGCTACACCTTC.